The rows below give T cell receptor beta chains drawn from one sample of a study of T-cell memory formation after mild COVID-19. TCRdb re-called the 5' RACE reads through MiXCR, storing one row per CDR3 protein. The data contain tens of thousands of distinct CDR3 sequences, approximately 16% of them singletons. Sequenced sample: PBMCs or a T cell subset sorted from them (not recorded which). These receptors all come from a man between 18 and 29 years old who had mild COVID-19 (a few samples of this study predate the infection). Cell type and time point are not known. CDR3s include the opening cysteine and the closing phenylalanine or tryptophan. The order of the fields is J gene, V gene, clone size, D gene, CDR3 DNA, CDR3 protein. A D gene is named only where the DNA matches it firmly. Where a row states a size, it is once, few, many or the class of an expanded clone; other rows omit it.

j_call: TRBJ1-4
v_call: TRBV5-6
clone_size: .
d_call: .
cdr3_nt: TGTGCCAGCAGCCGAGGCGGAAATGAAAAACTGTTTTTT
cdr3_aa: CASSRGGNEKLFF

j_call: TRBJ2-3
v_call: TRBV24-1
clone_size: .
d_call: .
cdr3_nt: TGTGCCACCAGTGGGGGCAGTTCAGATACGCAGTATTTT
cdr3_aa: CATSGGSSDTQYF

j_call: TRBJ2-2
v_call: TRBV29-1
clone_size: many
d_call: .
cdr3_nt: TGCAGCGTTCACCGAGTCGGGGAGCTGTTTTTT
cdr3_aa: CSVHRVGELFF

j_call: TRBJ1-1
v_call: TRBV30
clone_size: few
d_call: .
cdr3_nt: TGTGCCTGGAGTTTGGTGAACACTGAAGCTTTCTTT
cdr3_aa: CAWSLVNTEAFF

j_call: TRBJ2-3
v_call: TRBV7-6
clone_size: .
d_call: .
cdr3_nt: TGTGCCAGCAGCTTAGGACATTTTGGCACAGATACGCAGTATTTT
cdr3_aa: CASSLGHFGTDTQYF

j_call: TRBJ1-4
v_call: TRBV6-5
clone_size: .
d_call: TRBD1
cdr3_nt: TGTGCCAGCAGGGGGACAGGGGGCACTAATGAAAAACTGTTTTTT
cdr3_aa: CASRGTGGTNEKLFF

j_call: TRBJ1-1
v_call: TRBV7-8
clone_size: .
d_call: .
cdr3_nt: TGTGCCAGCAGCCGAGGCGGGGAGGTTACTGAAGCTTTCTTT
cdr3_aa: CASSRGGEVTEAFF

j_call: TRBJ2-3
v_call: TRBV11-2
clone_size: few
d_call: TRBD2
cdr3_nt: TGTGCCAGCAGCTTGGTTACTAGCGGGCTTAGCACAGATACGCAGTATTTT
cdr3_aa: CASSLVTSGLSTDTQYF

j_call: TRBJ1-1
v_call: TRBV20-1
clone_size: once
d_call: .
cdr3_nt: TGCAGTGCTAAGGACCACCTGGAAGCTTTCTTT
cdr3_aa: CSAKDHLEAFF

j_call: TRBJ2-1
v_call: TRBV12-3/TRBV12-4
clone_size: .
d_call: .
cdr3_nt: TGTGCCAGCACCATAGGGGGGGCCGGGGACAATGAGCAGTTCTTC
cdr3_aa: CASTIGGAGDNEQFF

j_call: TRBJ1-1
v_call: TRBV7-9
clone_size: few
d_call: .
cdr3_nt: TGTGCCAGCAGGGTTAACACTGAAGCTTTCTTT
cdr3_aa: CASRVNTEAFF

j_call: TRBJ2-1
v_call: TRBV12-5
clone_size: .
d_call: TRBD1
cdr3_nt: TGTGCTAGTGGTTCCCGACAGGGGTCCTACAATGAGCAGTTCTTC
cdr3_aa: CASGSRQGSYNEQFF

j_call: TRBJ2-3
v_call: TRBV30
clone_size: few
d_call: .
cdr3_nt: TGTGCCTGGAGGGGGGATACGCAGTATTTT
cdr3_aa: CAWRGDTQYF

j_call: TRBJ1-4
v_call: TRBV10-3
clone_size: few
d_call: .
cdr3_nt: TGTGCCATCAGTGAGTCGAGAACAGCAACTAATGAAAAACTGTTTTTT
cdr3_aa: CAISESRTATNEKLFF

j_call: TRBJ1-2
v_call: TRBV24-1
clone_size: .
d_call: .
cdr3_nt: TGTGCCACCAGTGACCCCACCCGGGGGGCTTATGGCTACACCTTC
cdr3_aa: CATSDPTRGAYGYTF

j_call: TRBJ1-5
v_call: TRBV6-5
clone_size: few
d_call: .
cdr3_nt: TGTGCCAGTAGCCTTAATAGCAATCAGCCCCAGCATTTT
cdr3_aa: CASSLNSNQPQHF

j_call: TRBJ2-3
v_call: TRBV9
clone_size: few
d_call: TRBD2
cdr3_nt: TGTGCCAGCAGCCCCGGCGCGGGGGAAACAGATACGCAGTATTTT
cdr3_aa: CASSPGAGETDTQYF

j_call: TRBJ2-5
v_call: TRBV7-3
clone_size: .
d_call: .
cdr3_nt: TGTGCCAGCAGCTTTGGCCGGCAAGAGACCCAGTACTTC
cdr3_aa: CASSFGRQETQYF

j_call: TRBJ1-2
v_call: TRBV4-3
clone_size: many
d_call: .
cdr3_nt: TGCGCCAGCAGCCAGGATCGGGAGCCTTATGGCTACACCTTC
cdr3_aa: CASSQDREPYGYTF

j_call: TRBJ1-1
v_call: TRBV15
clone_size: .
d_call: TRBD1
cdr3_nt: TGTGCCACCAGCGTCCGGGACAGGTGCACTGAAGCTTTCTTT
cdr3_aa: CATSVRDRCTEAFF

j_call: TRBJ2-3
v_call: TRBV7-2
clone_size: few
d_call: .
cdr3_nt: TGTGCCAGCAGCATGTTGGGGGTTCCAGATACGCAGTATTTT
cdr3_aa: CASSMLGVPDTQYF

j_call: TRBJ2-5
v_call: TRBV7-9
clone_size: few
d_call: TRBD1
cdr3_nt: TGTGCCAGCAGCTACCTACCGGGACAGGGTCCCGAGACCCAGTACTTC
cdr3_aa: CASSYLPGQGPETQYF

j_call: TRBJ2-5
v_call: TRBV21-1
clone_size: .
d_call: .
cdr3_nt: TGTGCCAGCAGCAAAGAAGGGTCGGGAATACAAGAGACCCAGTACTTC
cdr3_aa: CASSKEGSGIQETQYF

j_call: TRBJ2-7
v_call: TRBV7-6
clone_size: .
d_call: .
cdr3_nt: TGTGCCAGCAGCTTAGAGGCAGGTCCCTACGAGCAGTACTTC
cdr3_aa: CASSLEAGPYEQYF

j_call: TRBJ2-1
v_call: TRBV12-3/TRBV12-4
clone_size: few
d_call: .
cdr3_nt: TGTGCCAGCACAGACCATGCGGGGGAGCAGTTCTTC
cdr3_aa: CASTDHAGEQFF

j_call: TRBJ1-1
v_call: TRBV21-1
clone_size: .
d_call: .
cdr3_nt: TGTGCCAGCAGCAAGGTCAGTGGCTCTAGGTTGACCTTT
cdr3_aa: CASSKVSGSRLTF

j_call: TRBJ1-5
v_call: TRBV6-2/TRBV6-3
clone_size: many
d_call: .
cdr3_nt: TGTGCCAGCAGTTACGCGGGGCTTCAGCCCCAGCATTTT
cdr3_aa: CASSYAGLQPQHF

j_call: TRBJ2-3
v_call: TRBV10-3
clone_size: few
d_call: TRBD1
cdr3_nt: TGTGCCATCAGGCGGACAGGGCTTACAGATACGCAGTATTTT
cdr3_aa: CAIRRTGLTDTQYF

j_call: TRBJ2-3
v_call: TRBV13
clone_size: .
d_call: .
cdr3_nt: TGTGCCAGCAGACGATTGGGAGAAGGCGATACGCAGTATTTT
cdr3_aa: CASRRLGEGDTQYF

j_call: TRBJ2-3
v_call: TRBV5-1
clone_size: many
d_call: .
cdr3_nt: TGCGCCAGCAGGGTAGAGGCCCTGGCAGATACGCAGTATTTT
cdr3_aa: CASRVEALADTQYF

j_call: TRBJ2-5
v_call: TRBV4-3
clone_size: many
d_call: TRBD2
cdr3_nt: TGCGCCAGCAGCCAAGACTATACTAGCGGGCAAGAGACCCAGTACTTC
cdr3_aa: CASSQDYTSGQETQYF

j_call: TRBJ2-3
v_call: TRBV3-1
clone_size: few
d_call: TRBD2
cdr3_nt: TGTGCCAGCAGCTCGAGCGGGGAGAGCACAGATACGCAGTATTTT
cdr3_aa: CASSSSGESTDTQYF

j_call: TRBJ2-2
v_call: TRBV28
clone_size: few
d_call: .
cdr3_nt: TGTGCCAGCAGTTTACCCCCCTTGGTGGCCGGGGAGCTGTTTTTT
cdr3_aa: CASSLPPLVAGELFF

j_call: TRBJ1-3
v_call: TRBV20-1
clone_size: many
d_call: .
cdr3_nt: TGCAGTGCTAGCGGGACAACTGGATACTGGAACACCATATATTTT
cdr3_aa: CSASGTTGYWNTIYF

j_call: TRBJ2-3
v_call: TRBV12-3/TRBV12-4
clone_size: few
d_call: .
cdr3_nt: TGTGCCAGCAGCCATCCCTATGGGGTGAGCACAGATACGCAGTATTTT
cdr3_aa: CASSHPYGVSTDTQYF

j_call: TRBJ2-1
v_call: TRBV7-2
clone_size: .
d_call: .
cdr3_nt: TGTGCCAGCAGACAGGGGAGCGGGCCGGGCAATGAGCAGTTCTTC
cdr3_aa: CASRQGSGPGNEQFF

j_call: TRBJ2-1
v_call: TRBV6-2/TRBV6-3
clone_size: many
d_call: .
cdr3_nt: TGTGCCAGCAGTTCTAGCTCCTACAATGAGCAGTTCTTC
cdr3_aa: CASSSSSYNEQFF

j_call: TRBJ1-5
v_call: TRBV20-1
clone_size: .
d_call: .
cdr3_nt: TGCAGTGCCCGGGACCGAGAAAATCAGCCCCAGCATTTT
cdr3_aa: CSARDRENQPQHF

j_call: TRBJ1-1
v_call: TRBV4-2
clone_size: .
d_call: .
cdr3_nt: TGTGCCAGCAGCGCATCCCCCGGGACGGTTACTGAAGCTTTCTTT
cdr3_aa: CASSASPGTVTEAFF

j_call: TRBJ2-2
v_call: TRBV6-5
clone_size: .
d_call: .
cdr3_nt: TGTGCCAGCAGTTACGCTTCAGGGGACACCGGGGAGCTGTTTTTT
cdr3_aa: CASSYASGDTGELFF

j_call: TRBJ2-6
v_call: TRBV4-1
clone_size: many
d_call: .
cdr3_nt: TGCGCCAGCAGCCAAGACAGGGGTGGGGCCAACGTCCTGACTTTC
cdr3_aa: CASSQDRGGANVLTF

j_call: TRBJ2-1
v_call: TRBV7-6
clone_size: few
d_call: .
cdr3_nt: TGTGCCAGCAGCAGAGAGGGGGTCGGTGAGCAGTTCTTC
cdr3_aa: CASSREGVGEQFF

j_call: TRBJ1-1
v_call: TRBV6-2/TRBV6-3
clone_size: .
d_call: .
cdr3_nt: TGTGCCAGCAGTACTCCTAGGACTGAAGCTTTCTTT
cdr3_aa: CASSTPRTEAFF

j_call: TRBJ1-4
v_call: TRBV7-9
clone_size: few
d_call: .
cdr3_nt: TGTGCCAGCAGCACCACTGTGCAGGCCGGTGAAAAACTGTTTTTT
cdr3_aa: CASSTTVQAGEKLFF

j_call: TRBJ2-1
v_call: TRBV5-1
clone_size: .
d_call: .
cdr3_nt: TGCGCCAGCAGCTTGGAGTCTGGGACATACAATGAGCAGTTCTTC
cdr3_aa: CASSLESGTYNEQFF

j_call: TRBJ1-2
v_call: TRBV12-3/TRBV12-4
clone_size: few
d_call: .
cdr3_nt: TGTGCCAGCAGCCCCGGCACCTGGACAGCCTTCTGCACCTTC
cdr3_aa: CASSPGTWTAFCTF

j_call: TRBJ2-5
v_call: TRBV9
clone_size: many
d_call: .
cdr3_nt: TGTGCCAGCAGCGTAGAGGGGGACGCGGAGGAGGAGACCCAGTACTTC
cdr3_aa: CASSVEGDAEEETQYF

j_call: TRBJ2-3
v_call: TRBV3-1
clone_size: few
d_call: .
cdr3_nt: TGTGCCAGCAGCCAAGAGATACTGGGCACAGATACGCAGTATTTT
cdr3_aa: CASSQEILGTDTQYF

j_call: TRBJ2-7
v_call: TRBV6-5
clone_size: few
d_call: TRBD2
cdr3_nt: TGTGCCAGCAGTTACCCGGGGGGGCACGAGCAGTACTTC
cdr3_aa: CASSYPGGHEQYF

j_call: TRBJ2-2
v_call: TRBV12-3/TRBV12-4
clone_size: many
d_call: TRBD1
cdr3_nt: TGTGCCAGCATCACGACAGGGACAGTTACCGGGGAGCTGTTTTTT
cdr3_aa: CASITTGTVTGELFF

j_call: TRBJ2-1
v_call: TRBV4-2
clone_size: few
d_call: .
cdr3_nt: TGTGCCAGCAGCCAAGGGGGACCCAATGAGCAGTTCTTC
cdr3_aa: CASSQGGPNEQFF